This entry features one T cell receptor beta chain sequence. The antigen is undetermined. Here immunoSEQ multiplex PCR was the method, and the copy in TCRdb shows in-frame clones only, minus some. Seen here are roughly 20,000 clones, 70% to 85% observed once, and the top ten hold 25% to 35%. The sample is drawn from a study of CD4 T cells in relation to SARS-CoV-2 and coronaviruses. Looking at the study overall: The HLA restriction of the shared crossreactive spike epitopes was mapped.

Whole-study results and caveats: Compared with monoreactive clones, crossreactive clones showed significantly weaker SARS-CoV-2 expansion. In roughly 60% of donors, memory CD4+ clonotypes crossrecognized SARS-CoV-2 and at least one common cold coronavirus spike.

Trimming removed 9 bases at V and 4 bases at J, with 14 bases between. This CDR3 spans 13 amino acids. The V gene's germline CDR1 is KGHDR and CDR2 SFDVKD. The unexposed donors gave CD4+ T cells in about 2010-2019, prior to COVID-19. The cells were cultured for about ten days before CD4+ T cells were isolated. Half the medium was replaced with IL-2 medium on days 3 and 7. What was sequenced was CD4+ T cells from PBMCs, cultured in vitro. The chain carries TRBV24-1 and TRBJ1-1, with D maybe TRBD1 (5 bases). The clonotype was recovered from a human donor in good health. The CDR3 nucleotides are TGTGCCACCGATGGGGGGGAGAGCACTGAAGCTTTCTTT. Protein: CATDGGESTEAFF.